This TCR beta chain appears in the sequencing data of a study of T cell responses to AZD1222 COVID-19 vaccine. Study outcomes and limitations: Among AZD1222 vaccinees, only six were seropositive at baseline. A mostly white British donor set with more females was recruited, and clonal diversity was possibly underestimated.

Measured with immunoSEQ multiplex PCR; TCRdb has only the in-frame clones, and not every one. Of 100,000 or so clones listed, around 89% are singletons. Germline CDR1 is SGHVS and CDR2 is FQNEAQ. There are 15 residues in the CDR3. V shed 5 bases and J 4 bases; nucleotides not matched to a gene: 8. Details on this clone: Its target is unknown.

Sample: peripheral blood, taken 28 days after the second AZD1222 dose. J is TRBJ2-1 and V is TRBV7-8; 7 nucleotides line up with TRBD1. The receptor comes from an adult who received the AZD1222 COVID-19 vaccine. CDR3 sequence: CASSPTRDSYNEQFF. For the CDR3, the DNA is TGTGCCAGCAGCCCCACCCGGGACAGTTACAATGAGCAGTTCTTC.